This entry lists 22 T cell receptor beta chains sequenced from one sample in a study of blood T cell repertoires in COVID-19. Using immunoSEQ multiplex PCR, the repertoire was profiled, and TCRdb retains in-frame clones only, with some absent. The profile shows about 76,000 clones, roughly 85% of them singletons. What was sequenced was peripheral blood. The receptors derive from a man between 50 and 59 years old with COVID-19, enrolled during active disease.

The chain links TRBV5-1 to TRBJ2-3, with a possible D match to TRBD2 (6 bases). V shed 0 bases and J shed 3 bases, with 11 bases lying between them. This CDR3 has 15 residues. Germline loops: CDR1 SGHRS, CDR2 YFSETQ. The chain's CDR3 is CASSLAGVGTDTQYF. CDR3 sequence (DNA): TGCGCCAGCAGCTTGGCGGGAGTAGGTACAGATACGCAGTATTTT.

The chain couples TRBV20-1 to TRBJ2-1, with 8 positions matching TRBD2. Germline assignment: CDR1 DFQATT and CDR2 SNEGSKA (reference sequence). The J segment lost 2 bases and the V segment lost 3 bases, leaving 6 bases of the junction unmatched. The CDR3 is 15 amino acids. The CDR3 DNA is TGCAGTGCTAGTCGCGGGAGGAACGCCTACAATGAGCAGTTCTTC. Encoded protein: CSASRGRNAYNEQFF.

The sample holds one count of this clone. CDR3 DNA sequence: TGTGCCAGCAGTTTAGGGGACAGGGTAGGGGAGCAGTACTTC. Protein sequence: CASSLGDRVGEQYF. The V gene is TRBV28, the J gene TRBJ2-7; 9 nucleotides agree with TRBD1. CDR3 length: 14 residues. Trimming cost V 2 bases and J 7 bases; bases outside gene matches: 6. Germline V lookup: CDR1 MDHEN, CDR2 SYDVKM.

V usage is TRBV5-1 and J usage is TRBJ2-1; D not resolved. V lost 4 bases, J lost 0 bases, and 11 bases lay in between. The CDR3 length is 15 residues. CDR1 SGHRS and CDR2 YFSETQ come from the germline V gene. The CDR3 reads CASSLTMSSYNEQFF. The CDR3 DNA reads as TGCGCCAGCAGCCTAACTATGAGCTCCTACAATGAGCAGTTCTTC. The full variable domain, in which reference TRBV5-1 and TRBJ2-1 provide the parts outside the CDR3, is KAGVTQTPRYLIKTRGQQVTLSCSPISGHRSVSWYQQTPGQGLQFLFEYFSETQRNKGNFPGRFSGRQFSNSRSEMNVSTLELGDSALYLCASSLTMSSYNEQFFGPGTRLTVL.

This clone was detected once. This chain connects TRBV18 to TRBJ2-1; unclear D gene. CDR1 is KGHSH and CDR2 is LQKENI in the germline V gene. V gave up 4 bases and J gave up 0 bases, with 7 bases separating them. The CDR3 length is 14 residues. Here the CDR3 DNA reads TGTGCCAGCTCACGTTTGAGCTCCTACAATGAGCAGTTCTTC. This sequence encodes CASSRLSSYNEQFF.

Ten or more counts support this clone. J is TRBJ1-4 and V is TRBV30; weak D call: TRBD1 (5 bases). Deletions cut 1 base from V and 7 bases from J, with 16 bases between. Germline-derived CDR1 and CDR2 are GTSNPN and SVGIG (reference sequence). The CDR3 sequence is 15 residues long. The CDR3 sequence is CAWSEWDFLGEKLFF. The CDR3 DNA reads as TGTGCCTGGAGTGAGTGGGACTTCTTAGGTGAAAAACTGTTTTTT.

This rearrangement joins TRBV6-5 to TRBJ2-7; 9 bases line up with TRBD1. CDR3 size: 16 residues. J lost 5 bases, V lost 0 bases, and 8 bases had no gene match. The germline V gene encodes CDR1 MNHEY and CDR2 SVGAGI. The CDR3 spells CASSYSIGQGSHEQYF. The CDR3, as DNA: TGTGCCAGCAGTTACTCCATTGGACAGGGGTCCCACGAGCAGTACTTC.

CDR3 sequence reads: CASSRQGARSPLHF. CDR3 DNA: TGTGCCAGCAGCAGACAGGGGGCGCGCTCACCCCTCCACTTT. The gene calls are TRBV6-5 and TRBJ1-6; 10 bases are a match to TRBD1. Unmatched junction bases numbered 6, after V lost 6 bases and J lost 10 bases. This CDR3 has 14 residues. Germline lookup yields CDR1 MNHEY and CDR2 SVGAGI.

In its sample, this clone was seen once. The chain's CDR3 is CASSSLPDRARDYTF. CDR3 coding DNA: TGTGCCAGCAGCTCACTACCTGACAGGGCCCGCGATTACACCTTC. The rearrangement links TRBV7-9 to TRBJ1-2, with TRBD1 identical over 7 bases. The CDR3 is 15 amino acids. The germline V gene has CDR1 SEHNR and CDR2 FQNEAQ (reference sequence). With V trimmed by 4 bases and J by 11 bases, 16 bases remained unmatched. Based on the CDR3 plus reference TRBV7-9 and TRBJ1-2, the full variable domain is DTGVSQNPRHKITKRGQNVTFRCDPISEHNRLYWYRQTLGQGPEFLTYFQNEAQLEKSRLLSDRFSAERPKGSFSTLEIQRTEQGDSAMYLCASSSLPDRARDYTFGSGTRLTVV.

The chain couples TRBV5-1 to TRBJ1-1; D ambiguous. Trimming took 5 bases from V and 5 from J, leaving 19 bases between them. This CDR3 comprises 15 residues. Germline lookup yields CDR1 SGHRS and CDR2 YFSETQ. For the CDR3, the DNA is TGCGCCAGCAGTCGGAACTTTCAGGATGGGACTGAAGCTTTCTTT. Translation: CASSRNFQDGTEAFF.

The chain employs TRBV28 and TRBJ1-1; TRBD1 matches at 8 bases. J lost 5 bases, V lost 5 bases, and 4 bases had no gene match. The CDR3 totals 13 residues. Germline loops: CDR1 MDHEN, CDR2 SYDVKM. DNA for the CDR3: TGTGCCAGCAGTCCCGACAGGGGAACTGAAGCTTTCTTT. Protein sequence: CASSPDRGTEAFF. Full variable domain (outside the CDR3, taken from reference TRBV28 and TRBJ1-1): DVKVTQSSRYLVKRTGEKVFLECVQDMDHENMFWYRQDPGLGLRLIYFSYDVKMKEKGDIPEGYSVSREKKERFSLILESASTNQTSMYLCASSPDRGTEAFFGQGTRLTVV.

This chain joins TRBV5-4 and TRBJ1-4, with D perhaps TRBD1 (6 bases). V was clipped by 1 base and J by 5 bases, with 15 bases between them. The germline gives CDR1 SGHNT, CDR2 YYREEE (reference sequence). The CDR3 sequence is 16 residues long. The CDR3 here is CASSLFSGVLNEKLFF. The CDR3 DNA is TGTGCCAGCAGCTTGTTTTCAGGGGTCCTGAATGAAAAACTGTTTTTT.

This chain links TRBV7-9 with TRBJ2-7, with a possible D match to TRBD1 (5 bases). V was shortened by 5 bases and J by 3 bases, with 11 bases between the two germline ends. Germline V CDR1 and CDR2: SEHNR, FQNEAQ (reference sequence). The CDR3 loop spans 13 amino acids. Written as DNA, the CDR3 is TGTGCCAGCAGCCAAACGACAGACTACGAGCAGTACTTC. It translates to CASSQTTDYEQYF.

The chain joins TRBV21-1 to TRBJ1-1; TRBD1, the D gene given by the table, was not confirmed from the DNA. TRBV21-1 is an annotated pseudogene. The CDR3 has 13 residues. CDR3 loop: CASINRDGTEAFF. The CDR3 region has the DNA TGTGCCAGCATCAACAGGGATGGAACTGAAGCTTTCTTT.

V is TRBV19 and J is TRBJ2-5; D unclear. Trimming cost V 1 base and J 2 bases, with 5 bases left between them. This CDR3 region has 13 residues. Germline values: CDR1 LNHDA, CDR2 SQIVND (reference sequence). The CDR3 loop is CASSIGTQETQYF. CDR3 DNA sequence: TGTGCCAGTAGTATAGGAACTCAAGAGACCCAGTACTTC.

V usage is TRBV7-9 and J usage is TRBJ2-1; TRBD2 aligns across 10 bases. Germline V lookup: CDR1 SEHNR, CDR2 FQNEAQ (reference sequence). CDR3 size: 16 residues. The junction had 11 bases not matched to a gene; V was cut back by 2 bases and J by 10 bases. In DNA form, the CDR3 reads TGTGCCAGCAGCTTAAGGACTAGCGGTCTCCCGGGGGAGCAGTTCTTC. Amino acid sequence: CASSLRTSGLPGEQFF.

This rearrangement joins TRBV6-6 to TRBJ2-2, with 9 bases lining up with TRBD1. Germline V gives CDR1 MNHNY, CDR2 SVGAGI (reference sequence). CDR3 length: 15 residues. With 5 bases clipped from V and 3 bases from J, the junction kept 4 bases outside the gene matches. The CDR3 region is CASSGRTGDTGELFF. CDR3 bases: TGTGCCAGCAGTGGCCGGACAGGGGACACCGGGGAGCTGTTTTTT.

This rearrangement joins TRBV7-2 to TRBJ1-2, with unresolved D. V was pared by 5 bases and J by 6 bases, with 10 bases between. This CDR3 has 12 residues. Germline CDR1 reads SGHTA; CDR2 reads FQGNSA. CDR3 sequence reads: CASSRTGNGYTF. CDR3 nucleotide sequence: TGTGCCAGCAGCCGGACGGGAAATGGCTACACCTTC.

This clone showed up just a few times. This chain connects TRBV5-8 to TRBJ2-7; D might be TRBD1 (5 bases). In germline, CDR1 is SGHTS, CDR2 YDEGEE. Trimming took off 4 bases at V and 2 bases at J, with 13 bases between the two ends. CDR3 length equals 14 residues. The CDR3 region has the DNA TGTGCCAGCAGCCGAGCGACAGTCACCTACGAGCAGTACTTC. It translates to CASSRATVTYEQYF.

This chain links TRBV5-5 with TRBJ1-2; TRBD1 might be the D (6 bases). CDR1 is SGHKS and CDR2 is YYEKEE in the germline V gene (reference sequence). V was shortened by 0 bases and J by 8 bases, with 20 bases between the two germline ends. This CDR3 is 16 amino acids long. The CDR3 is CASSLVPAVGAGGYTF. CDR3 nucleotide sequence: TGTGCCAGCAGCTTGGTCCCAGCGGTGGGGGCGGGCGGCTACACCTTC.

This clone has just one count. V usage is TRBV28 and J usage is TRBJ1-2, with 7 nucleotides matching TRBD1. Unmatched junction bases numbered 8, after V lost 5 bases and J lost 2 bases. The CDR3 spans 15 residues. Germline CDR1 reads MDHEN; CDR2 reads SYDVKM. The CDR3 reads CASSKGQRSNYGYTF. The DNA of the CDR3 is TGTGCCAGCAGTAAGGGACAGCGGTCGAACTATGGCTACACCTTC.

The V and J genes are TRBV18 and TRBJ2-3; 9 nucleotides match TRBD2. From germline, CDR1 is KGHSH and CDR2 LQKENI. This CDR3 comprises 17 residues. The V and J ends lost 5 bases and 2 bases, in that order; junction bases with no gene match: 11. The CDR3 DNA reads TGTGCCAGCTCATTTTCGATAGCGGGAGCCGACACAGATACGCAGTATTTT. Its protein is CASSFSIAGADTDTQYF.